The sequence of this TCR beta chain was determined in a study of shared clonotypes between healthy human individuals. V was trimmed by 7 bases and J by 1 base, leaving 10 bases between them. The length of the CDR3 is 13 residues. CDR1 and CDR2 from the germline V gene are LNHDA and SQIVND (reference sequence). CD45RO negativity and positive selection for CCR7 defined naive CD8 cells, a population that excluded terminally differentiated effector memory CD45RA+ cells. This clone has only a few counts. Using immunoSEQ multiplex PCR, the repertoire was profiled, and TCRdb retains in-frame clones only, with some absent. The sample has more than 2 million clones; 93% are singletons.

The chain joins TRBV19 to TRBJ1-1, with a possible D match to TRBD1 (5 bases). Sequencing was carried out using naive CD8+ T cells from PBMCs. This sequence was found in a young man in good health. Some clones in this sample may be carry-over from other donors' samples. CDR3 nucleotides: TGTGCCAGTAAACAAGACAGGAACACTGAAGCTTTCTTT. Translation: CASKQDRNTEAFF.